This T cell receptor beta chain appears in the sequencing data of a study of blood T cell repertoires in COVID-19. Original methodology: Estimation of nucleated cell counts relied on the amplification of reference gene primers. TCRdb's copy holds only in-frame clones and misses some; the assay was immunoSEQ multiplex PCR. V, J and clone size are taken as reported in that table, and D and trimming were inferred from the DNA itself. The sample lists about 180,000 clones; roughly three quarters were seen once. Seattle patients were enrolled during active infection and followed longitudinally. In germline, CDR1 is MGHDK, CDR2 SYGVNS. The V and J ends lost 8 bases and 7 bases, in that order; junction bases with no gene match: 3. The CDR3 covers 13 residues.

The genes are TRBV25-1 and TRBJ1-6, with 9 bases identical to TRBD1. The sequencing sample was made of peripheral blood. This sequence was found in an elderly woman with COVID-19, enrolled during active disease. The CDR3 bases are TGTGCCAGCGGAGGACAGGGGAATTCACCCCTCCACTTT. Translating it yields CASGGQGNSPLHF.